One T cell receptor beta chain is described in this entry. Sequencing used immunoSEQ multiplex PCR; TCRdb keeps in-frame clones, though not all of them. Of roughly 43,000 clones in the sample, roughly 91% were seen once. The sample originates from a study of OX40 agonist ivuxolimab in advanced cancers. V shed 4 bases and J shed 0 bases, with 12 bases lying between them. CDR1 and CDR2 from the germline V gene are SEHNR and FQNEAQ (reference sequence). The CDR3 consists of 15 residues. The clonotype originates from an adult with an advanced solid tumor such as melanoma, head and neck, liver or kidney cancer. The chain has TRBV7-9 and TRBJ1-1; weak D call: TRBD1 (6 bases). This sample comprised CD4+ or CD8+ T cells sorted from blood, obtained in a trial of the OX40 agonist ivuxolimab. The CDR3 region has the DNA TGTGCCAGCAGCTCACTTGGACAGATGAACACTGAAGCTTTCTTT. Translating gives CASSSLGQMNTEAFF.